Given below is one TCR beta chain in context. Its antigen is undetermined. The junction shows a germline mismatch at one end, possibly a read error. Germline V CDR1 and CDR2: MNHNS, SASEGT. This CDR3 is 12 amino acids long. This sample was included in a study of breast tumors, draining lymph nodes, adjacent tissues. TCRdb reanalysed the multiplex PCR reads using MiXCR and keeps one entry per CDR3 protein. In the table there are just over 30,000 distinct CDR3 sequences, about 63% of which are singletons. Overall study findings and caveats: Luminal-like breast cancer showed significantly greater tumor-nontumor repertoire similarity than basal-like breast cancer did. Compared with lymph nodes, tumors were less diverse; compared with nontumor tissue, more. Data only fit, rather than demonstrated, lymph node origin of most tumor T cells.

The sequence was collected from a female donor with breast cancer. Some clones in this sample may be carry-over from other donors' samples. The specimen sequenced was breast tumor tissue. The V and J genes are TRBV6-1 and TRBJ1-3; 9 nucleotides line up with TRBD1. The CDR3 DNA sequence: TGTGCCAGCACACAGGGGGCAAACACCATATATTTC. This sequence encodes CASTQGANTIYF.